The rows below give T cell receptor beta chains drawn from one sample of a study of T cells in Graves' hyperthyroidism and ophthalmopathy. Using its own MiXCR run on the multiplex PCR reads, TCRdb lists one record per CDR3 protein. The sample includes about 360,000 distinct CDR3 sequences, around 13% of them seen just once. Sample: blood. The receptors were gathered from a woman aged 18-30 years with Graves' hyperthyroidism. The CDR3 runs from the conserved cysteine through the conserved F or W. A D gene is named only where the DNA matches it firmly. Part of the rows lack a size; the others show once, few, many or a class for expanded clones.

cdr3_aa cdr3_nt j_call clone_size d_call v_call
CASSPEGNSPLHF TGTGCCAGCAGCCCAGAGGGGAATTCACCCCTCCACTTT TRBJ1-6 many . TRBV7-9
CASSPVTGGNTEAFF TGTGCCAGCAGTCCGGTGACAGGGGGCAACACTGAAGCTTTCTTT TRBJ1-1 . TRBD1 TRBV12-3/TRBV12-4
CSGRGQGGNYGYTF TGCAGTGGCCGGGGACAGGGGGGGAACTATGGCTACACCTTC TRBJ1-2 . TRBD1 TRBV20-1
CASSFGRGALRRNPEAFF TGTGCCAGCAGTTTTGGGCGGGGGGCCCTAAGAAGGAATCCTGAAGCTTTCTTT TRBJ1-1 many . TRBV12-3/TRBV12-4
CSVAGGPEAFF TGCAGCGTTGCTGGAGGGCCTGAAGCTTTCTTT TRBJ1-1 many . TRBV29-1
CASSRLATFTDTQYF TGTGCCAGCAGTCGACTAGCGACCTTCACAGATACGCAGTATTTT TRBJ2-3 many TRBD2 TRBV6-2/TRBV6-3
CASSIQQGSDTQYF TGCGCCAGCAGCATACAACAGGGTTCAGATACGCAGTATTTT TRBJ2-3 many . TRBV5-1
CASSPTGSPNTEAFF TGCGCCAGCAGCCCGACAGGGTCCCCGAACACTGAAGCTTTCTTT TRBJ1-1 many TRBD1 TRBV4-3
CSARGEPMNTEAFF TGCAGTGCTAGAGGGGAGCCCATGAACACTGAAGCTTTCTTT TRBJ1-1 . . TRBV20-1
CASSPGGQGGFGYTF TGCGCCAGCAGCCCAGGGGGACAGGGGGGATTTGGCTACACCTTC TRBJ1-2 . TRBD1 TRBV4-3
CASSREGSGSSYEQYF TGTGCCAGCAGCCGAGAGGGTAGCGGGAGCTCCTACGAGCAGTACTTC TRBJ2-7 many TRBD2 TRBV28
CASSYSWEQYF TGTGCCAGCAGTTACTCTTGGGAGCAGTACTTC TRBJ2-7 many . TRBV6-2/TRBV6-3
CASSLPGHHTDTQYF TGCGCCAGCAGCTTGCCGGGACATCACACAGATACGCAGTATTTT TRBJ2-3 . . TRBV5-1
CASSLSRGNSPLHF TGTGCCAGCAGCTTAAGCAGGGGGAATTCACCCCTCCACTTT TRBJ1-6 many TRBD1 TRBV7-3
CATAMGLGAEAFF TGTGCCACCGCTATGGGTTTGGGGGCTGAAGCTTTCTTT TRBJ1-1 many . TRBV28
CASSESLGELNTKAFF TGTGCCAGCAGTGAATCTTTAGGGGAACTGAACACTAAAGCTTTCTTT TRBJ1-1 few . TRBV25-1
CSARDQAGLETQYF TGCAGTGCTAGAGATCAGGCCGGGTTGGAGACCCAGTACTTC TRBJ2-5 . . TRBV20-1
CASSQAGQFYGYTF TGCGCCAGCAGCCAAGCGGGGCAGTTCTATGGCTACACCTTC TRBJ1-2 . . TRBV4-1
CATRHWNTEAFF TGTGCCACAAGACACTGGAACACTGAAGCTTTCTTT TRBJ1-1 few . TRBV19
CSARDGGTGNQPQHF TGCAGTGCTAGAGATGGGGGGACAGGGAATCAGCCCCAGCATTTT TRBJ1-5 many TRBD1 TRBV20-1
CASRPLGPTNSNYGYTF TGTGCCAGCAGACCGCTTGGGCCGACGAACTCGAACTATGGCTACACCTTC TRBJ1-2 . . TRBV5-6
CASSLGGVGPAFF TGTGCCAGCAGCTTAGGGGGTGTGGGGCCGGCTTTCTTT TRBJ1-1 once . TRBV7-9
CASSSPGQGGQPQHF TGTGCCAGCAGCTCCCCAGGACAGGGGGGACAGCCCCAGCATTTT TRBJ1-5 many TRBD1 TRBV7-8
CASRTGYGTEAFF TGCGCCAGCAGGACAGGGTACGGCACTGAAGCTTTCTTT TRBJ1-1 many TRBD1 TRBV5-1
CASSPVLNQPQHF TGTGCCAGCAGTCCGGTCCTAAATCAGCCCCAGCATTTT TRBJ1-5 many . TRBV28
CASSYRGRIYEQYF TGTGCCAGCAGTTACCGCGGGAGGATCTACGAGCAGTACTTC TRBJ2-7 few TRBD2 TRBV6-5
CASSIGQGVSKNIQYF TGTGCCAGTAGTATCGGACAGGGGGTTTCCAAAAACATTCAGTACTTC TRBJ2-4 . TRBD1 TRBV19
CASRAGGPGNEQFF TGTGCCAGTAGAGCGGGAGGGCCGGGGAATGAGCAGTTCTTC TRBJ2-1 few TRBD2 TRBV19
CATSETGVSDRETDTQYF TGTGCCACCAGTGAGACCGGAGTGTCGGACAGGGAAACAGATACGCAGTATTTT TRBJ2-3 few TRBD1 TRBV24-1
CASSLTVQNTGELFF TGTGCCAGCAGCTTAACGGTACAGAACACCGGGGAGCTGTTTTTT TRBJ2-2 . . TRBV7-3
CASSLVSGRGLAGVVETQYF TGTGCCAGCAGCTTAGTATCTGGGCGGGGACTAGCGGGAGTAGTTGAGACCCAGTACTTC TRBJ2-5 many TRBD2 TRBV7-2
CASSLWGSGSTGELFF TGTGCCAGCAGCCTTTGGGGTAGCGGGTCCACCGGGGAGCTGTTTTTT TRBJ2-2 . TRBD2 TRBV5-4
CASSLVGQGADTQYF TGTGCCAGCAGCTTAGTCGGACAGGGGGCAGATACGCAGTATTTT TRBJ2-3 many TRBD1 TRBV7-9
CATRQGTGETQYF TGTGCCACCCGACAGGGAACGGGGGAGACCCAGTACTTC TRBJ2-5 many TRBD1 TRBV6-1
CASSQEDTSREQYF TGTGCCAGCAGCCAAGAGGACACCTCGCGTGAGCAGTACTTC TRBJ2-7 few . TRBV3-1
CSARGQGYSPLHF TGCAGTGCTAGGGGACAGGGTTATTCACCCCTCCACTTT TRBJ1-6 many TRBD1 TRBV20-1
CASSPLRRETQYF TGTGCTAGCAGCCCCCTCCGAAGGGAGACCCAGTACTTC TRBJ2-5 once . TRBV7-7
CASGSRGAYGYTF TGTGCCAGCGGAAGCCGGGGGGCCTATGGCTACACCTTC TRBJ1-2 many . TRBV3-1
CASSFGGRAFF TGTGCCAGCAGTTTTGGCGGGCGAGCTTTCTTT TRBJ1-1 many . TRBV28
CAISVGRMETQYF TGTGCCATCAGTGTCGGGAGAATGGAGACCCAGTACTTC TRBJ2-5 . . TRBV10-3
CASSEVGSPSGKYF TGCGCCAGCAGTGAAGTAGGTAGTCCTAGCGGGAAGTATTTT TRBJ2-3 . TRBD2 TRBV10-2
CASSLGLAGNPYEQYF TGTGCCAGCAGCTTGGGACTAGCGGGAAACCCCTACGAGCAGTACTTC TRBJ2-7 . TRBD2 TRBV5-5
CASSIEAASDYEQYF TGTGCCAGTAGTATAGAGGCGGCTAGCGACTACGAGCAGTACTTC TRBJ2-7 few . TRBV19
CAISLQLSYEQYF TGTGCCATTTCGTTGCAGTTATCCTACGAGCAGTACTTC TRBJ2-7 . . TRBV10-3
CASSSGLAASNEQFF TGTGCCAGCAGCTCCGGACTAGCGGCAAGCAATGAGCAGTTCTTC TRBJ2-1 . TRBD2 TRBV7-6
CASSSLGAYEQFF TGTGCCAGCAGCTCTCTTGGAGCTTATGAGCAGTTCTTC TRBJ2-1 many . TRBV7-6
CASSQDPGTDTQYF TGTGCCAGCAGCCAAGATCCGGGGACAGATACGCAGTATTTT TRBJ2-3 many . TRBV3-1
CASSRPKQSSYNEQFF TGCGCCAGCAGCCGCCCGAAACAGAGCTCCTACAATGAGCAGTTCTTC TRBJ2-1 . . TRBV9
CASSYAGQLNTEAFF TGTGCCAGCAGTTACGCCGGGCAGTTGAACACTGAAGCTTTCTTT TRBJ1-1 many . TRBV6-6
CASKGQANTGELFF TGTGCCAGCAAGGGACAGGCAAACACCGGGGAGCTGTTTTTT TRBJ2-2 many TRBD1 TRBV7-8
CASSYPGGGASTDTQYF TGTGCCAGCAGCTATCCCGGAGGGGGCGCCAGCACAGATACGCAGTATTTT TRBJ2-3 once . TRBV13